The entry that follows covers one TCR beta chain sequence. No cognate antigen has been identified for it. Within one base of it there is no much larger clone, and no base qualities were kept. The data originate from a study of blood T cell repertoires in COVID-19 (dated by TCRdb to about 2020). Background for the entire study: The collaborator samples originated in the United States, Italy and Spain and spanned the acute and convalescent phases of COVID-19. The samples were drawn from the first 160 participants of the ongoing ImmuneRACE study and from 1,254 subjects provided by 6 global collaborators. The repertoires were released in a freely available public database intended as a resource for research on the immune response to SARS-CoV-2. HLA class I and class II types, where available, came from metadata supplied by the sample provider rather than from assay-based typing. The material from the prospective study consisted of cDNA or gDNA derived from T cells, B-cell-depleted T cells, or PBMCs. Subjects who had been exposed to COVID-19, were actively infected with it, or had recovered from it provided the deeply sampled blood TCRbeta repertoires that made up the dataset. Nearly every sample came with metadata listing a de-identified subject ID, COVID-19 status, age in years and sex.

Whole blood was collected in K2EDTA tubes by collaborating institutions according to the institutions' own protocols. Collaborator samples were shipped for TCRbeta analysis as frozen whole blood, isolated PBMCs, or DNA extracted from either sample type. Overall study outcomes, separate from this receptor: The amount of clinical and demographic metadata varied by source and participant and was provided uncurated.

The immunoSEQ Assay, a bias-controlled multiplex PCR, was used to amplify TCRbeta CDR3 regions from genomic DNA. The authors processed their data as follows. Nucleated cell counts per sample were estimated from amplification of reference gene primers within the assay. Sequence reads were collapsed and filtered to measure the absolute abundance of every unique TCRbeta CDR3 rearrangement. For each sample, productive Simpson clonality was calculated as the square root of Simpson's diversity index across productive rearrangements. TCRdb limited this immuneACCESS table to in-frame rearrangements with V and J called. A share of clones is missing; checked studies link under half to unresolved V genes, and the rest is unexplained. D and trimming come from the DNA, and the V and J calls and clone size come from that table. Recorded for this sample are hundreds of thousands of clones; 85% of them occurred a single time. Jointly, the top ten make up around 6.9% of the sample.

CDR1 SEHNR and CDR2 FQNEAQ are derived from the germline V gene (reference sequence). The CDR3, from cysteine to phenylalanine, totals 15 residues. Only CDR3 DNA is held: 45 bases, read in frame from base 1. V lost 3 bases and J lost 3 bases; the stretch between them is 12 bases long. Specimen: peripheral blood. The chain is encoded by TRBV7-9 joined to TRBJ2-1; matching of 6 bases hints at TRBD2 as the D gene. The source is a human donor in a cohort sampled during active COVID-19. The CDR3 protein sequence reads: CASSFLGGGYNEQFF. The DNA reads as follows: TGTGCCAGCAGCTTCTTGGGGGGAGGCTACAATGAGCAGTTCTTC.